The subject of this entry is one T cell receptor beta chain. Antigen specificity is unknown. This specimen belongs to a study of cytomegalovirus exposure and HLA in healthy donors. Study-wide results and limits: The study flagged fewer than 200 TCR beta chains as cytomegalovirus-associated. In vitro data verified three CMV-associated chains as specific for CMV antigens. Donor immune exposure was known only as CMV serostatus. Earlier analysis looked at TCR beta V segments, and most were productive about 87% or about 30% of the time.

Germline CDR1 is LGHNT and CDR2 is FRNRAP. This CDR3 is built from 14 residues. V lost 0 bases and J lost 12, with 15 bases in between. The PCR contained 60 Vbeta and 13 Jbeta primers. Sequencing used immunoSEQ multiplex PCR; TCRdb keeps in-frame clones, though not all of them. Of 110,000 or so clones detected, around three quarters appear once; the ten largest clones hold about 2%. The TCR originated in a human donor in good health. Sequenced sample: PBMCs. The gene calls are TRBV12-5 and TRBJ2-1; no clear D. CDR3 sequence reads: CASGLVQSTQRQFF. DNA for the CDR3: TGTGCTAGTGGTTTGGTACAGTCGACCCAAAGGCAGTTCTTC.